This T cell receptor beta chain was recorded in a study of T cell responses to AZD1222 COVID-19 vaccine. Study context: The study pooled second doses at about 4 or about 12 weeks.

For this clone: Its specificity is unknown.

Trimming pared 1 base from V and 2 bases from J, leaving 11 bases between. This CDR3 spans 15 amino acids. From germline, CDR1 is SGHTA and CDR2 FQGNSA. Broader study findings: When two AZD1222 doses had been given, Spike-specific TCR breadth and depth rose. Only six individuals given AZD1222 were seropositive at baseline.

Generated by immunoSEQ multiplex PCR, the TCRdb table keeps only in-frame clones and is missing some. There are approximately 74,000 clones in the sample; more than 80% occur only once, and about 2.5% lies in the top ten. The sequencing used peripheral blood, collected on day 0 of AZD1222 vaccination. This sequence joins TRBV7-2 and TRBJ1-2, with D possibly being TRBD1 (5 bases). The receptor was isolated from an adult in good health. The CDR3 spells CASSLVGTGNYGYTF. In nucleotides, the CDR3 is TGTGCCAGCAGCTTAGTGGGGACGGGGAACTATGGCTACACCTTC.